The 8 T cell receptor beta chains below were found in one sample sequenced in a study of shared clonotypes between healthy human individuals. Profiled with immunoSEQ multiplex PCR; TCRdb holds only in-frame clones, not every one. The table lists nearly 500,000 clones, over 65% of them singletons. Sequencing used PBMCs. These receptors were collected from a woman between 40 and 50 years old in good health. Some clones in this sample may be carry-over from other donors' samples.

This clone has only one observation. The chain joins TRBV7-3 to TRBJ2-3; 7 positions agree with TRBD2. This CDR3 is built from 15 residues. With 0 bases clipped from V and 0 bases from J, the junction kept 0 bases outside the gene matches. Germline loops: CDR1 SGHTA, CDR2 FQGTGA. The CDR3 DNA reads TGTGCCAGCAGCTTAACAGCGGGGAGCACAGATACGCAGTATTTT. It encodes CASSLTAGSTDTQYF. Variable domain in full (rest from reference TRBV7-3 and TRBJ2-3): GAGVSQTPSNKVTEKGKYVELRCDPISGHTALYWYRQSLGQGPEFLIYFQGTGAADDSGLPNDRFFAVRPEGSVSTLKIQRTERGDSAVYLCASSLTAGSTDTQYFGPGTRLTVL.

V usage is TRBV7-3 and J usage is TRBJ2-3; 12 bases are shared with TRBD2. Germline assignment: CDR1 SGHTA and CDR2 FQGTGA. This CDR3 is built from 16 residues. V lost 5 bases to trimming and J lost 4 bases; unmatched junction nucleotides: 7. CDR3 loop: CASSLRLAGDSDTQYF. The CDR3 DNA reads TGTGCCAGCAGCCTCCGACTAGCGGGAGACTCAGATACGCAGTATTTT.

This chain connects TRBV6-6 to TRBJ1-1; D gene uncertain. The V gene's germline CDR1 is MNHNY and CDR2 SVGAGI (reference sequence). The CDR3 is made up of 16 amino acids. Trimming pared 0 bases from V and 3 bases from J, leaving 14 bases between. The DNA for the CDR3 is TGTGCCAGCAGTTACTCTCGGAAAGACAAGGACACTGAAGCTTTCTTT. Translating gives CASSYSRKDKDTEAFF.

The chain employs TRBV7-9 and TRBJ2-3; TRBD2 matches 7 bases. Trimming at V came to 1 base and at J to 2 bases, leaving 3 bases not matched to a gene. This CDR3 comprises 15 residues. Germline V CDR1 and CDR2: SEHNR, FQNEAQ (reference sequence). CDR3 protein: CASSLGGGDTDTQYF. Written as DNA, the CDR3 is TGTGCCAGCAGCTTAGGCGGGGGAGACACAGATACGCAGTATTTT.

The chain is built from TRBV29-1 and TRBJ2-7; weak D call: TRBD1 (6 bases). CDR1 is SQVTM and CDR2 is ANQGSEA in the germline V gene. The V end was cut by 4 bases, the J end by 6 bases, with 16 bases between. The length of the CDR3 is 13 residues. CDR3: CSVVRGGAGEQYF. DNA of the CDR3: TGCAGCGTTGTAAGAGGGGGAGCTGGCGAGCAGTACTTC.

The chain links TRBV5-1 to TRBJ1-4; D gene uncertain. The CDR3 loop spans 13 amino acids. Trimming pared 1 base from V and 7 bases from J, leaving 8 bases between. Germline V gene data show CDR1 as SGHRS and CDR2 as YFSETQ. CDR3 sequence: CASSLMWGEKLFF. The CDR3 DNA sequence: TGCGCCAGCAGCTTGATGTGGGGTGAAAAACTGTTTTTT.

The V and J genes are TRBV10-3 and TRBJ2-1; 9 nucleotides align to TRBD1. The CDR3 covers 13 residues. Germline assignment: CDR1 ENHRY and CDR2 SYGVKD. V dropped 5 bases and J dropped 9; count of bases not matched to a gene: 5. The chain's CDR3 is CAISTGQGGEQFF. CDR3 DNA sequence: TGTGCCATCAGTACGGGACAGGGTGGTGAGCAGTTCTTC.

The rearrangement joins TRBV28 to TRBJ2-5; D may be TRBD1 (6 bases). The CDR3 consists of 15 residues. V was pared by 2 bases and J by 3 bases, with 13 bases between. Germline-derived CDR1 and CDR2 are MDHEN and SYDVKM. In DNA, the CDR3 is TGTGCCAGCAGTTTACCCCGGACAGCCAAAGAGACCCAGTACTTC. Translation gives CASSLPRTAKETQYF.